A selection of T cell receptor beta chains follows, all from one sample in a study of blood T cell repertoires in COVID-19. TCRdb keeps only in-frame clones here, not all; method: immunoSEQ multiplex PCR. In the table there are approximately 490,000 clones, about 85% of which are singletons. Material: PBMCs or T cells enriched from blood (not recorded which). The receptor source for this set is a woman between 55 and 75 years old who had recovered from COVID-19. Each CDR3 is given with its conserved first and last residue. Fields, in order: CDR3 protein, J gene, V gene.

CDR3aa: CASSDRGNTEAFF
j_gene: TRBJ1-1
v_gene: TRBV27

CDR3aa: CASSQDGGLSGPPYNEQFF
j_gene: TRBJ2-1
v_gene: TRBV4-1

CDR3aa: CASSLVAGGGNQPQHF
j_gene: TRBJ1-5
v_gene: TRBV7-2

CDR3aa: CASSLNGVDYGYTF
j_gene: TRBJ1-2
v_gene: TRBV5-1

CDR3aa: CATSRDWGTSSNQPQHF
j_gene: TRBJ1-5
v_gene: TRBV15

CDR3aa: CASSYSSGSNTEAFF
j_gene: TRBJ1-1
v_gene: TRBV6-6

CDR3aa: CATSDWLAGSTDTQYF
j_gene: TRBJ2-3
v_gene: TRBV24-1

CDR3aa: CASSIFLTGNWDQPQHF
j_gene: TRBJ1-5
v_gene: TRBV19

CDR3aa: CATSDSPGYGYTF
j_gene: TRBJ1-2
v_gene: TRBV24-1

CDR3aa: CASSQGSGSNTIYF
j_gene: TRBJ1-3
v_gene: TRBV3-1/TRBV3-2

CDR3aa: CASRGDSLITQPQHF
j_gene: TRBJ1-5
v_gene: TRBV6-5

CDR3aa: CASRRDFYTDTQYF
j_gene: TRBJ2-3
v_gene: TRBV27

CDR3aa: CASSTNDGGAETQYF
j_gene: TRBJ2-5
v_gene: TRBV18

CDR3aa: CASSRGQGEGYTF
j_gene: TRBJ1-2
v_gene: TRBV5-1

CDR3aa: CASRIGGEGTEAFF
j_gene: TRBJ1-1
v_gene: TRBV2

CDR3aa: CASSLEGQGFTGELFF
j_gene: TRBJ2-2
v_gene: TRBV5-1

CDR3aa: CASSGTGGSDTQYF
j_gene: TRBJ2-3
v_gene: TRBV10-1

CDR3aa: CASSVAGKTGSTEAFF
j_gene: TRBJ1-1
v_gene: TRBV9

CDR3aa: CASSYAGTGPFNEQFF
j_gene: TRBJ2-1
v_gene: TRBV4-1

CDR3aa: CASTTGTGRNIQYF
j_gene: TRBJ2-4
v_gene: TRBV6-5

CDR3aa: CASSREAVGELFF
j_gene: TRBJ2-2
v_gene: TRBV7-2

CDR3aa: CASSLASTGGSEKLFF
j_gene: TRBJ1-4
v_gene: TRBV5-6

CDR3aa: CASSLGLHFGDTQYF
j_gene: TRBJ2-3
v_gene: TRBV5-1

CDR3aa: CASSQERRGRGGYTF
j_gene: TRBJ1-2
v_gene: TRBV4-1

CDR3aa: CASSQTRDRGWNTEAFF
j_gene: TRBJ1-1
v_gene: TRBV18

CDR3aa: CASRVRNGGAVTGELFF
j_gene: TRBJ2-2
v_gene: TRBV4-1